This passage covers 5 T cell receptor beta chains from one sample sequenced in a study of vaccination effects on CD4 cells after COVID-19. No antigen is known for these receptors. Before any sequencing was done, the ViraFEST assay used viral peptide pools to expand antigen-specific CD4+ T cells. Subsequent to roughly 9 days of culture, CD4+ T cells were isolated. According to the study, vaccine recipients showed no prior SARS-CoV-2 infection and negative nucleocapsid antibodies. This table comes from immunoSEQ multiplex PCR, and its TCRdb copy is limited to in-frame clones, with some not included. This table has roughly 23,000 clones, 60% to 70% appearing once. The specimen comprised CD4+ T cells from PBMCs cultured with HCoV-NL63 spike peptides, sampled before COVID-19 vaccination. All receptors derive from a human donor who received a COVID-19 vaccine.

The chain joins TRBV5-1 to TRBJ1-4; D gene unclear. Germline loops: CDR1 SGHRS, CDR2 YFSETQ. V was cut by 2 bases and J by 0 bases, with 5 bases left in between. This CDR3 spans 14 amino acids. DNA of the CDR3: TGCGCCAGCAGCTTCAGTGCAACTAATGAAAAACTGTTTTTT. Its translation: CASSFSATNEKLFF.

This clone was detected once. The genes are TRBV5-1 and TRBJ2-7; D tentatively reads TRBD1 or TRBD2 (7 bases each). The CDR3 is 16 residues long. Trimming took off 4 bases at V and 3 bases at J, with 20 bases between the two ends. CDR1 is SGHRS and CDR2 is YFSETQ in the germline V gene. The CDR3 nucleotides read TGCGCCAGCAGCGGAGGACCAGGGGGAGGGATCTACGAGCAGTACTTC. The encoded protein is CASSGGPGGGIYEQYF.

This clone was seen only once. CDR3 region: CASSLDLRLAGETNTGELFF. DNA for the CDR3: TGTGCCAGCAGCTTAGACCTCCGACTAGCGGGGGAGACGAACACCGGGGAGCTGTTTTTT. The J gene is TRBJ2-2, the V gene TRBV11-3; TRBD2 aligns across 12 bases. From germline, CDR1 is SGHNT and CDR2 YENEEA. V was clipped by 0 bases and J by 0 bases; unmatched bases: 8. CDR3 size: 20 residues.

The chain's CDR3 is CAIQGAAYEQYF. The CDR3 DNA reads as TGTGCCATCCAGGGGGCGGCCTACGAGCAGTACTTC. The gene calls are TRBV10-3 and TRBJ2-7; 8 bases map to TRBD1. With 8 bases clipped from V and 2 bases from J, the junction kept 2 bases outside the gene matches. The CDR3 contains 12 residues. The germline gives CDR1 ENHRY, CDR2 SYGVKD.

This clone was recorded a few times. The rearrangement joins TRBV25-1 to TRBJ1-4; D uncertain. V was trimmed by 3 bases and J by 5 bases, leaving 10 bases between them. Germline-derived CDR1 and CDR2 are MGHDK and SYGVNS. The CDR3 length is 14 residues. The CDR3 DNA reads as TGTGCCAGCAGTGATCGGACCATGAATGAAAAACTGTTTTTT. Its translation: CASSDRTMNEKLFF.